The entry below describes one T cell receptor (beta chain). Its antigen is not identified. Assay used: immunoSEQ multiplex PCR; TCRdb lists only in-frame clones, some missing. This table has more than 20,000 clones, more than 60% appearing once. The data are from a study of vaccination effects on CD4 cells after COVID-19. Pools of viral peptides were used by the ViraFEST assay to expand antigen-specific CD4+ T cells ahead of sequencing. When less than 13 days of culture had elapsed, CD4+ T cells were isolated. Between March and December 2020, the person had a SARS-CoV-2 infection that PCR confirmed. IL-2 medium took the place of half the medium on both days 3 and 7. Source: CD4+ T cells from PBMCs cultured with a peptide pool, taken before COVID-19 vaccination. This receptor was identified in a human donor who had a prior SARS-CoV-2 infection.

The CDR3 nucleotides read TGTGCCACCAGCAGAGGGGACAGGGGTTGGGAGCAGTACTTC. It codes for CATSRGDRGWEQYF. The chain is built from TRBV15 and TRBJ2-7; 10 bases fit TRBD1. The trim removed 1 base at V and 7 bases at J, leaving 4 bases unmatched. The CDR3 consists of 14 residues. Germline V gene data show CDR1 as LNHNV and CDR2 as YYDKDF (reference sequence).